Listed below are T cell receptor beta chains from one sample, sequenced in a study of blood T cell repertoires in COVID-19. Profiled with immunoSEQ multiplex PCR; TCRdb holds only in-frame clones, not every one. The sample consists of roughly 200,000 clones, 85% to 90% of them appearing once. Material for sequencing was PBMCs or T cells enriched from blood (not recorded which). The receptors come from a young man who had recovered from COVID-19. Both conserved end residues are part of each CDR3. A D gene is named only where the DNA matches it firmly. Rows may omit the clone size; those that give it use once, few, many or a size class.

J gene: TRBJ1-1; V gene: TRBV9; D gene: TRBD1; clone size: NA; CDR3 protein: CASSVLGQGDEAFF; CDR3 DNA: TGTGCCAGCAGCGTTCTCGGACAGGGGGATGAAGCTTTCTTT
J gene: TRBJ2-1; V gene: TRBV24-1; D gene: NA; clone size: few; CDR3 protein: CATSDFSGEQFF; CDR3 DNA: TGTGCCACCAGTGATTTTTCCGGTGAGCAGTTCTTC
J gene: TRBJ2-1; V gene: TRBV28; D gene: TRBD1; clone size: NA; CDR3 protein: CASSPGQGRLVEQFF; CDR3 DNA: TGTGCCAGCAGTCCCGGACAGGGTAGGTTGGTTGAGCAGTTCTTC
J gene: TRBJ2-1; V gene: TRBV6-6; D gene: TRBD2; clone size: NA; CDR3 protein: CASSPNSGGGYNEQFF; CDR3 DNA: TGTGCCAGCAGTCCTAATAGCGGGGGGGGCTACAATGAGCAGTTCTTC
J gene: TRBJ1-6; V gene: TRBV18; D gene: NA; clone size: once; CDR3 protein: CASSLRDTDSPLHF; CDR3 DNA: TGTGCCAGCTCACTCCGGGACACTGATTCACCCCTCCACTTT
J gene: TRBJ2-5; V gene: TRBV14; D gene: TRBD2; clone size: NA; CDR3 protein: CASSQDLGGLGETQYF; CDR3 DNA: TGTGCCAGCAGCCAAGATCTTGGCGGACTAGGGGAGACCCAGTACTTC
J gene: TRBJ1-2; V gene: TRBV10-2; D gene: NA; clone size: NA; CDR3 protein: CASSEIWGADGYTF; CDR3 DNA: TGCGCCAGCAGTGAGATCTGGGGCGCCGATGGCTACACCTTC
J gene: TRBJ2-7; V gene: TRBV5-5; D gene: NA; clone size: NA; CDR3 protein: CASSLVGSYEQYF; CDR3 DNA: TGTGCCAGCAGCTTGGTCGGCTCCTACGAGCAGTACTTC
J gene: TRBJ2-3; V gene: TRBV12-3/TRBV12-4; D gene: NA; clone size: NA; CDR3 protein: CASSLSDTQYF; CDR3 DNA: TGTGCCAGCAGTCTATCGGATACGCAGTATTTT
J gene: TRBJ1-1; V gene: TRBV30; D gene: TRBD1; clone size: NA; CDR3 protein: CAWSVSETGGTFF; CDR3 DNA: TGTGCCTGGAGTGTATCTGAGACAGGGGGAACTTTCTTT
J gene: TRBJ2-1; V gene: TRBV6-5; D gene: NA; clone size: NA; CDR3 protein: CASRDRPYNEQFF; CDR3 DNA: TGTGCCAGCCGCGACAGGCCGTACAATGAGCAGTTCTTC
J gene: TRBJ2-3; V gene: TRBV5-1; D gene: TRBD1; clone size: NA; CDR3 protein: CASSGTGMSTDTQYF; CDR3 DNA: TGCGCCAGCAGCGGGACAGGGATGAGCACAGATACGCAGTATTTT
J gene: TRBJ1-1; V gene: TRBV6-2/TRBV6-3; D gene: NA; clone size: NA; CDR3 protein: CASSHPDSEAFF; CDR3 DNA: TGTGCCAGCAGCCACCCGGACAGTGAAGCTTTCTTT
J gene: TRBJ2-7; V gene: TRBV5-6; D gene: TRBD1; clone size: NA; CDR3 protein: CASSLALQGSHEQYF; CDR3 DNA: TGTGCCAGCAGCTTGGCCCTACAGGGGTCCCACGAGCAGTACTTC
J gene: TRBJ2-7; V gene: TRBV19; D gene: NA; clone size: NA; CDR3 protein: CASRGDIIGEQYF; CDR3 DNA: TGTGCCAGTAGAGGGGACATTATTGGTGAGCAGTACTTC
J gene: TRBJ2-5; V gene: TRBV5-1; D gene: NA; clone size: NA; CDR3 protein: CASSLWEGAETQYF; CDR3 DNA: TGCGCCAGCAGCTTGTGGGAAGGGGCGGAGACCCAGTACTTC